This T cell receptor beta chain was retrieved from a study of blood T cell repertoires in COVID-19. Study summary: Donors in the United States, Italy and Spain gave samples during acute or convalescent COVID-19. Sources were T cells, B-cell-depleted T cells, or PBMCs; the material itself was cDNA or gDNA.

Per germline, CDR1 SGHRS and CDR2 YFSETQ. The V gene lost 7 bases and the J gene lost 5 bases, with 15 bases spanning the gap. The CDR3 runs 13 residues. Original processing methods: Estimation of nucleated cell counts was performed using reference gene primer amplification. The repertoire was sequenced with immunoSEQ multiplex PCR; TCRdb's copy has only in-frame clones and lacks some. V, J and clone size are those of that table, while D and trimming were read from the DNA. Of around 220,000 clones in the sample, roughly 80% were seen once. V is TRBV5-1 and J is TRBJ1-1; D gene ambiguous. The source of this sequence is a woman older than 75 with acute or convalescent COVID-19. The sample consisted of peripheral blood. Written as DNA, the CDR3 is TGCGCCAGCGGAAACCCTAGCAAAACTGAAGCTTTCTTT. It is translated as CASGNPSKTEAFF.